One and the same sample provided the 27 T cell receptor beta chains below, sequenced in a study of identical twins. TCRdb redid the calling of the 5' RACE reads with MiXCR, one entry per CDR3 protein. The sample holds some 600,000 distinct CDR3 sequences, around 7.5% seen once. The sample was also linked to a second study, of yellow fever vaccine responses in identical twins.

Source material: PBMCs. These receptor sequences come from a woman aged 18-29 years in good health.

The chain has TRBV29-1 and TRBJ2-5; 7 bases match TRBD2. The CDR3 has 11 residues. Per germline, CDR1 SQVTM and CDR2 ANQGSEA. V shed 3 bases and J 5 bases; nucleotides not matched to a gene: 0. Here the CDR3 DNA reads TGCAGCGTTGACGGGGGGGAGACCCAGTACTTC. The encoded protein is CSVDGGETQYF.

This clonotype turned up a few times. The V call is TRBV2, the J call TRBJ2-7; D unresolved. The CDR3 spans 13 residues. V lost 4 bases and J 7 bases, leaving 14 bases between the germline ends. Germline assignment: CDR1 SNHLY and CDR2 FYNNEI. CDR3 residues: CASSVRRLEEQYF. In nucleotides, the CDR3 is TGTGCCAGCAGTGTAAGGCGTCTGGAGGAGCAGTACTTC.

V and J are TRBV10-3 and TRBJ2-3; 12 bases map to TRBD1. The CDR3 runs 17 residues. CDR1 ENHRY and CDR2 SYGVKD come from the germline V gene. J gave up 3 bases and V 5 bases, and 9 bases lay outside the gene matches. The CDR3 DNA follows: TGTGCCATCAGTCCCGGGACAGGGGGCGCGGGGACAGATACGCAGTATTTT. Translating gives CAISPGTGGAGTDTQYF.

The chain has TRBV24-1 and TRBJ1-6; possibly TRBD1 for D (5 bases). This CDR3 is 14 amino acids long. Trimming shortened V by 4 bases and J by 14 bases, and 17 bases separated the two germline ends. In germline, CDR1 is KGHDR, CDR2 SFDVKD. The CDR3 spells CATSDPGSGGALHF. The CDR3 DNA is TGTGCCACCAGTGACCCCGGCTCGGGGGGGGCCCTCCACTTT.

This clonotype has more than one count but fewer than ten. The genes are TRBV5-1 and TRBJ2-6; D ambiguous. Germline V gene sequence: CDR1 SGHRS, CDR2 YFSETQ. V lost 0 bases and J 0 bases, leaving 7 bases between the germline ends. This CDR3 comprises 16 residues. The CDR3 loop is CASSLVGLSGANVLTF. CDR3 DNA: TGCGCCAGCAGCTTGGTTGGCCTCTCTGGGGCCAACGTCCTGACTTTC.

The V call is TRBV29-1, the J call TRBJ1-1; tentatively, D is TRBD1 (6 bases). The CDR3 loop spans 9 amino acids. From germline, CDR1 is SQVTM and CDR2 ANQGSEA. The ends were cut back, 5 bases at V and 8 bases at J, with 6 bases in the middle. The CDR3: CSVQGEAFF. The CDR3 DNA sequence: TGCAGCGTTCAGGGGGAAGCTTTCTTT. Filled out from reference TRBV29-1 and TRBJ1-1, the complete variable domain reads SAVISQKPSRDICQRGTSLTIQCQVDSQVTMMFWYRQQPGQSLTLIATANQGSEATYESGFVIDKFPISRPNLTFSTLTVSNMSPEDSSIYLCSVQGEAFFGQGTRLTVV.

This clonotype occurred once. The rearrangement links TRBV7-2 to TRBJ2-7, with D perhaps matching TRBD1 or TRBD2 (6 bases each). This CDR3 comprises 16 residues. Germline V gene sequence: CDR1 SGHTA, CDR2 FQGNSA. The ends were cut back, 5 bases at V and 6 bases at J, with 23 bases in the middle. CDR3 nucleotide sequence: TGTGCCAGCAGCAAGACGGGGGCCGGCGGGATGTCCGAGCAGTACTTC. It encodes CASSKTGAGGMSEQYF. Full variable domain (rest looked up from reference TRBV7-2 and TRBJ2-7): GAGVSQSPSNKVTEKGKDVELRCDPISGHTALYWYRQSLGQGLEFLIYFQGNSAPDKSGLPSDRFSAERTGGSVSTLTIQRTQQEDSAVYLCASSKTGAGGMSEQYFGPGTRLTVT.

This clonotype was recorded many times. This rearrangement joins TRBV10-2 to TRBJ2-2; D is unresolved. V lost 8 bases and J lost 1, with 11 bases in between. Germline CDR1 WSHSY, CDR2 SAAADI. The CDR3 spans 14 residues. CDR3 residues: CASVSDQNTGELFF. DNA for the CDR3: TGCGCCAGCGTGTCGGACCAGAACACCGGGGAGCTGTTTTTT.

This clonotype has ten or more counts. The gene calls are TRBV15 and TRBJ2-1; 8 bases line up with TRBD2. The V segment lost 0 bases and the J segment 1 base; nucleotides outside the gene matches: 11. In germline, CDR1 is LNHNV, CDR2 YYDKDF (reference sequence). The CDR3 spans 19 residues. The CDR3 nucleotides read TGTGCCACCAGCAGAGATCGAGTAGCGGGACCCTATTCCTACAATGAGCAGTTCTTC. This gives the protein CATSRDRVAGPYSYNEQFF. Supplemented by reference TRBV15 and TRBJ2-1, the full variable domain reads DAMVIQNPRYQVTQFGKPVTLSCSQTLNHNVMYWYQQKSSQAPKLLFHYYDKDFNNEADTPDNFQSRRPNTSFCFLDIRSPGLGDTAMYLCATSRDRVAGPYSYNEQFFGPGTRLTVL.

The table lists this clonotype with many counts. J is TRBJ2-2 and V is TRBV7-9; possible D gene TRBD1, 5 bases. The CDR3 contains 15 residues. The V end was cut by 4 bases, the J end by 4 bases, with 13 bases between. Germline V gene lookup returns CDR1 SEHNR and CDR2 FQNEAQ (reference sequence). This CDR3 reads CASSSPDTRTGELFF. CDR3 nucleotides: TGTGCCAGCAGCTCCCCGGACACTCGCACCGGGGAGCTGTTTTTT. Complete variable domain (other parts from reference TRBV7-9 and TRBJ2-2): DTGVSQNPRHKITKRGQNVTFRCDPISEHNRLYWYRQTLGQGPEFLTYFQNEAQLEKSRLLSDRFSAERPKGSFSTLEIQRTEQGDSAMYLCASSSPDTRTGELFFGEGSRLTVL.

The chain employs TRBV7-3 and TRBJ2-1; 11 bases align to TRBD1. Per the germline V gene, CDR1 is SGHTA and CDR2 is FQGTGA. The J segment lost 9 bases and the V segment lost 4 bases, leaving 8 bases of the junction unmatched. The CDR3 is made up of 15 amino acids. The CDR3 reads CASSSWDRGEGEQFF. The CDR3 DNA reads TGTGCCAGCAGCTCCTGGGACAGGGGGGAGGGTGAGCAGTTCTTC.

The chain uses TRBV6-1 and TRBJ2-1; 7 nucleotides agree with TRBD1. The CDR3 runs to 15 residues. With V trimmed by 6 bases and J by 8 bases, 13 bases remained unmatched. Germline CDR1 is MNHNS and CDR2 is SASEGT. The CDR3 region has the DNA TGTGCCAGCAGAACAAACCGGGACAGAGGCTATGAGCAGTTCTTC. Residues: CASRTNRDRGYEQFF.

This clonotype was picked up many times. The V and J genes are TRBV29-1 and TRBJ1-2, with D uncertain. The CDR3 covers 12 residues. Trimming removed 7 bases at V and 0 bases at J, with 9 bases between. Germline lookup yields CDR1 SQVTM and CDR2 ANQGSEA. The CDR3 spells CSAREANYGYTF. As DNA, the CDR3 is TGCAGCGCGCGGGAGGCTAACTATGGCTACACCTTC. The whole variable domain, remainder taken from reference TRBV29-1 and TRBJ1-2, is SAVISQKPSRDICQRGTSLTIQCQVDSQVTMMFWYRQQPGQSLTLIATANQGSEATYESGFVIDKFPISRPNLTFSTLTVSNMSPEDSSIYLCSAREANYGYTFGSGTRLTVV.

This clonotype was picked up a small number of times. V usage is TRBV7-2 and J usage is TRBJ2-1, with D maybe TRBD1 (5 bases). Germline lookup yields CDR1 SGHTA and CDR2 FQGNSA. The ends were cut back, 3 bases at V and 10 bases at J, with 13 bases in the middle. The CDR3 is made up of 13 amino acids. Here the CDR3 reads CASSFPVGREQFF. CDR3 DNA sequence: TGTGCCAGCAGCTTTCCTGTGGGGCGGGAGCAGTTCTTC. The entire variable domain, with the rest obtained from reference TRBV7-2 and TRBJ2-1, is as follows: GAGVSQSPSNKVTEKGKDVELRCDPISGHTALYWYRQSLGQGLEFLIYFQGNSAPDKSGLPSDRFSAERTGGSVSTLTIQRTQQEDSAVYLCASSFPVGREQFFGPGTRLTVL.

This clonotype has a single count. The rearrangement uses TRBV12-3 or TRBV12-4 and TRBJ2-1; TRBD2 matches 11 bases. There are 12 residues in the CDR3. V lost 6 bases, J lost 14 bases, and 6 bases stayed unmatched. CDR3 residues: CASRATSGGEFF. Here the CDR3 DNA reads TGTGCCAGCAGGGCAACTAGCGGGGGAGAGTTCTTC.

This clonotype was picked up many times. The DNA of the CDR3 is TGTGCCAGCAGCCCCATGGGGGCTCATGAAGCTTTCTTT. Translation gives CASSPMGAHEAFF. The chain couples TRBV7-9 to TRBJ1-1; TRBD1 is a possible D gene (6 bases). Germline CDR1 reads SEHNR; CDR2 reads FQNEAQ (reference sequence). Trimming cost V 5 bases and J 7 bases, with 14 bases left between them. The CDR3 consists of 13 residues.

This clonotype was seen more than once but under ten times. The rearrangement uses TRBV27 and TRBJ1-1; a weak D match, TRBD1 (5 bases). CDR1 and CDR2 from the germline V gene are MNHEY and SMNVEV (reference sequence). Trimming removed 7 bases at V and 1 base at J, with 16 bases between. CDR3 length: 15 amino acids. The CDR3 here is CASIERAGTNTEAFF. Written as DNA, the CDR3 is TGTGCCAGCATCGAGAGGGCAGGGACGAACACTGAAGCTTTCTTT.

This clonotype was recorded many times. The V and J genes are TRBV10-3 and TRBJ1-2; 8 bases map to TRBD1. V shed 8 bases, J shed 2 bases, and the junction held 10 bases outside the gene matches. Germline values: CDR1 ENHRY, CDR2 SYGVKD. CDR3 length: 15 amino acids. CDR3 in DNA: TGTGCCATCGGAGGGACAGGAGGGGGCAACTATGGCTACACCTTC. Its translation is CAIGGTGGGNYGYTF.

This clonotype was seen a handful of times. The chain joins TRBV2 to TRBJ2-5; TRBD1 or TRBD2 may be the D gene (6 bases each). Germline loops: CDR1 SNHLY, CDR2 FYNNEI. V shed 5 bases and J shed 5 bases, with 15 bases lying between them. CDR3 length: 14 residues. The CDR3 loop is CASSLGGLAETQYF. As DNA, the CDR3 is TGTGCCAGCAGTTTAGGGGGGCTAGCGGAGACCCAGTACTTC.

The CDR3 nucleotides are TGCAGTGCTTTCGGACAGGTCCCGAATTCACCCCTCCACTTT. It translates to CSAFGQVPNSPLHF. This chain uses TRBV20-1 with TRBJ1-6, with 7 bases identical to TRBD1. The CDR3 totals 14 residues. The germline gives CDR1 DFQATT, CDR2 SNEGSKA (reference sequence). Germline trimming cut 5 bases from V and 7 bases from J; bases unmatched to any gene: 8.

This clonotype was counted between two and nine times. The chain couples TRBV20-1 to TRBJ2-1; TRBD2 matches 16 bases. With V trimmed by 3 bases and J by 7 bases, 6 bases remained unmatched. Looked up from germline, CDR1 is DFQATT and CDR2 is SNEGSKA (reference sequence). The CDR3 sequence is 16 residues long. This CDR3 is CSASVLGLAGGNEQFF. The CDR3 bases are TGCAGTGCTAGTGTTCTGGGACTAGCGGGAGGGAATGAGCAGTTCTTC.

This clonotype was found many times. The V and J genes are TRBV4-1 and TRBJ2-1; 12 nucleotides match TRBD2. The junction had 3 bases not matched to a gene; V was cut back by 2 bases and J by 4 bases. The germline gives CDR1 MGHRA, CDR2 YSYEKL. This CDR3 is built from 16 residues. The CDR3 region has the DNA TGCGCCAGCAGCCAACCCGGGACTAGCGGGTACAATGAGCAGTTCTTC. This sequence encodes CASSQPGTSGYNEQFF.

The chain has TRBV7-9 and TRBJ2-7, with 11 bases identical to TRBD2. The V and J ends lost 5 bases and 3 bases, in that order; junction bases with no gene match: 9. CDR1 is SEHNR and CDR2 is FQNEAQ in the germline V gene (reference sequence). This CDR3 comprises 16 residues. CDR3 sequence (DNA): TGTGCCAGCAGCCCGCGTACCGGGACTAGCGGCTACGAGCAGTACTTC. As protein: CASSPRTGTSGYEQYF.

This clonotype appeared a few times. This rearrangement joins TRBV27 to TRBJ1-2; TRBD1 might be the D (5 bases). V lost 5 bases to trimming and J lost 2 bases, with 12 bases between them. Germline-derived CDR1 and CDR2 are MNHEY and SMNVEV (reference sequence). This CDR3 comprises 14 residues. The CDR3: CASSLDRLNYGYTF. The CDR3 DNA reads TGTGCCAGCAGTCTCGACAGACTAAACTATGGCTACACCTTC.

There are a few counts of this clonotype. The V and J genes are TRBV15 and TRBJ2-7, with a possible D match to TRBD2 (5 bases). CDR1 and CDR2 from the germline V gene are LNHNV and YYDKDF (reference sequence). V was trimmed by 5 bases and J by 2 bases, leaving 19 bases between them. CDR3 length equals 16 residues. CDR3 loop: CATSVGRGSVTYEQYF. Here the CDR3 DNA reads TGTGCCACCAGCGTAGGCCGGGGTAGCGTGACCTACGAGCAGTACTTC.

This chain connects TRBV2 to TRBJ2-7; possibly TRBD1 or TRBD2 for D (5 bases each). Germline lookup yields CDR1 SNHLY and CDR2 FYNNEI. V was clipped by 8 bases and J by 3 bases, with 32 bases between them. The CDR3 has 19 residues. The CDR3 region has the DNA TGTGCCAGCGCCTCCCCCTTTCCGACCGGGACGGCAGGAATCTACGAGCAGTACTTC. Amino acid sequence: CASASPFPTGTAGIYEQYF.

J is TRBJ2-1 and V is TRBV5-1; D ambiguous. V gave up 1 base and J gave up 5 bases, with 7 bases separating them. CDR3 length: 13 amino acids. The germline V gene encodes CDR1 SGHRS and CDR2 YFSETQ. The CDR3 region is CASSLSRDNEQFF. In DNA form, the CDR3 reads TGCGCCAGCAGCTTGTCTAGGGACAATGAGCAGTTCTTC.